Sequencing of this TCR beta chain was carried out in a study of blood T cell repertoires in COVID-19. CDR1 is LNHNV and CDR2 is YYDKDF in the germline V gene (reference sequence). The CDR3 spans 17 residues. Trimming cost V 0 bases and J 0 bases; bases outside gene matches: 6. In the original analysis: From reference gene primer amplification, estimates of nucleated cell counts were derived. Profiled with immunoSEQ multiplex PCR; TCRdb holds only in-frame clones, not every one. That table gives V, J and clone size, and the DNA gave D and trimming. Here the sample spans 140,000 to 150,000 clones, 84% being singletons. Participants came from fewer than 25 US areas, aged about 18 to 89 years.

This receptor was obtained from a woman in her 50s with acute COVID-19. This chain uses TRBV15 with TRBJ2-3; 7 positions agree with TRBD2. Sequencing was performed on PBMCs or T cells enriched from blood (not recorded which). Written as DNA, the CDR3 is TGTGCCACCAGCAGAGATCTGGTCGGGGGGAGCACAGATACGCAGTATTTT. Its protein product is CATSRDLVGGSTDTQYF.